Each of the 13 T cell receptor beta chains below was sequenced from the same sample in a study of CD8+ T cells in alopecia areata. Regarding treatment: oral pan-JAK inhibitor, 5-10 mg twice daily. RNA was isolated and reverse transcribed to cDNA, the sequencing template. Only in-frame clones appear in the TCRdb table, and some are missing; sequencing was by immunoSEQ multiplex PCR. The sample shows 150,000 to 200,000 clones, around 60% of them seen only once. Here the sequenced sample was CD4+ T cells sorted from blood, taken at week 24, from a patient treated with tofacitinib. These receptors originate from a human donor with alopecia areata.

The chain combines TRBV23-1 with TRBJ1-1; TRBD1 agrees at 9 bases. TRBV23-1 is annotated as an ORF whose role is uncertain. J was trimmed by 11 bases and V by 8 bases; bases with no gene match: 9. CDR3 length equals 12 residues. The CDR3 DNA reads TGCGCCAGCGAAAACCCGGGACAGGGTGCTTTCTTT. Amino acids: CASENPGQGAFF.

The V and J genes are TRBV5-6 and TRBJ2-6, with D perhaps matching TRBD1 (6 bases). The germline V gene has CDR1 SGHDT and CDR2 YYEEEE. This CDR3 is built from 15 residues. The V end was cut by 5 bases, the J end by 0 bases, with 9 bases between. This chain's CDR3 is CASRYRDSGANVLTF. Here the CDR3 DNA reads TGTGCCAGCAGATACAGGGACTCTGGGGCCAACGTCCTGACTTTC.

CDR3 in amino acids: CASSLYPRFNQPQHF. The CDR3 coding sequence is TGTGCCAGCAGTTTATATCCGAGATTTAATCAGCCCCAGCATTTT. The chain joins TRBV27 to TRBJ1-5; D unclear. The V end was cut by 1 base, the J end by 4 bases, with 11 bases between. The CDR3 runs to 15 residues. CDR1 and CDR2 (germline): MNHEY, SMNVEV (reference sequence).

The V and J genes are TRBV30 and TRBJ1-6; 8 nucleotides align to TRBD1. Germline assignment: CDR1 GTSNPN and CDR2 SVGIG (reference sequence). Losses at the gene ends were 8 bases for V and 7 bases for J; bases not matched to a gene: 10. The CDR3 is made up of 14 amino acids. CDR3 bases: TGTGCCCGGGATGGGACAGGACAAAATTCACCCCTCCACTTT. Its translation is CARDGTGQNSPLHF.

The rearrangement joins TRBV5-1 to TRBJ1-1; D may be TRBD1 (5 bases). This CDR3 comprises 14 residues. Looked up from germline, CDR1 is SGHRS and CDR2 is YFSETQ. V dropped 1 base and J dropped 1 base, with 8 bases sitting between them. The CDR3 reads CASSLFGQNTEAFF. The CDR3 DNA reads TGCGCCAGCAGCTTGTTTGGACAGAACACTGAAGCTTTCTTT.

The table lists this clone with a count of one. The J gene is TRBJ2-4, the V gene TRBV23-1; D might be TRBD1 (5 bases). Being an ORF, TRBV23-1 has a function that is uncertain. This CDR3 is 18 amino acids long. Trimming took off 4 bases at V and 0 bases at J, with 19 bases between the two ends. In DNA form, the CDR3 reads TGCGCCAGCAGTCCCCTTCCCCGACAGATACTAGCCAAAAACATTCAGTACTTC. Translation: CASSPLPRQILAKNIQYF.

This sequence joins TRBV19 and TRBJ2-7; 8 bases map to TRBD2. The CDR3 runs to 15 residues. Germline V gives CDR1 LNHDA, CDR2 SQIVND (reference sequence). J was trimmed by 2 bases and V by 5 bases; bases with no gene match: 8. The CDR3 region is CASSQQRGPTYEQYF. CDR3 in DNA: TGTGCCAGTAGTCAACAGCGGGGGCCAACCTACGAGCAGTACTTC.

Ten or more counts support this clone. The V and J genes are TRBV6-1 and TRBJ2-7, with 8 positions matching TRBD1. The trim removed 9 bases at V and 2 bases at J, leaving 6 bases unmatched. Germline assignment: CDR1 MNHNS and CDR2 SASEGT. CDR3 length: 13 residues. The CDR3 DNA reads as TGTGCCAGTGACAGGGGAGGTACCTACGAGCAGTACTTC. This codes for CASDRGGTYEQYF.

This clone turned up a few times. CDR3: CATSRDPGFNQPQHF. The DNA of the CDR3 is TGTGCCACCAGCAGAGACCCGGGGTTCAATCAGCCCCAGCATTTT. This rearrangement joins TRBV15 to TRBJ1-5; D call uncertain. The V end lost 0 bases, the J end lost 3 bases, and 9 bases lay between the germline ends. The V gene's germline CDR1 is LNHNV and CDR2 YYDKDF (reference sequence). This CDR3 is 15 amino acids long. The whole variable domain, filled in from reference TRBV15 and TRBJ1-5, reads DAMVIQNPRYQVTQFGKPVTLSCSQTLNHNVMYWYQQKSSQAPKLLFHYYDKDFNNEADTPDNFQSRRPNTSFCFLDIRSPGLGDTAMYLCATSRDPGFNQPQHFGDGTRLSIL.

The rearrangement links TRBV7-9 to TRBJ1-1, with TRBD1 identical over 7 bases. The CDR3 runs 16 residues. Per the germline V gene, CDR1 is SEHNR and CDR2 is FQNEAQ (reference sequence). Trimming took 0 bases from V and 1 from J; bases not matched to a gene: 5. CDR3 region: CASSLAGGSSNTEAFF. The DNA of the CDR3 is TGTGCCAGCAGCTTAGCAGGGGGCTCGTCGAACACTGAAGCTTTCTTT.

The gene calls are TRBV27 and TRBJ2-6; D not certain. The V and J ends lost 6 bases and 1 base respectively, with 4 bases between them. Germline CDR1 reads MNHEY; CDR2 reads SMNVEV (reference sequence). This CDR3 contains 13 residues. CDR3 DNA: TGTGCCAGCAGCCCATCTGGGGCCAACGTCCTGACTTTC. It codes for CASSPSGANVLTF.

The chain combines TRBV29-1 with TRBJ2-4; D is perhaps TRBD1 or TRBD2 (6 bases each). Germline V CDR1 and CDR2: SQVTM, ANQGSEA. The ends were cut back, 7 bases at V and 9 bases at J, with 19 bases in the middle. The CDR3 consists of 13 residues. CDR3 sequence (DNA): TGCAGCGCTGCGGGGACACAAAAGGGCATTCAGTACTTC. Amino acids: CSAAGTQKGIQYF.

V gene TRBV2 combines with J gene TRBJ2-2; 11 nucleotides line up with TRBD2. Germline values: CDR1 SNHLY, CDR2 FYNNEI. V shed 2 bases, J shed 3 bases, and the junction held 5 bases outside the gene matches. The length of the CDR3 is 17 residues. CDR3 in DNA: TGTGCCAGCAGTGAATCTAGCGGGGGGATCCACACCGGGGAGCTGTTTTTT. It specifies CASSESSGGIHTGELFF.